Presented here are 10 T cell receptor beta chains from one specimen sequenced in a study of cytomegalovirus exposure and HLA in healthy donors. PCR involved 60 Vbeta and 13 Jbeta primers. TCRdb's table, derived via immunoSEQ multiplex PCR, lists solely in-frame clones and lacks some. The data hold approximately 200,000 clones, with 80% to 85% observed a single time. The source material was PBMCs. The receptors derive from a woman aged 50 to 65 in good health and CMV-seropositive.

The gene calls are TRBV12-5 and TRBJ1-5; 7 bases match TRBD1. This CDR3 is 15 amino acids long. V was clipped by 0 bases and J by 15 bases; unmatched bases: 14. Per germline, CDR1 LGHNT and CDR2 FRNRAP. The CDR3 loop reads CASGLVPNRGSGWHF. The CDR3 coding sequence is TGTGCTAGTGGTTTGGTACCTAACAGGGGATCAGGGTGGCATTTT.

Here the CDR3 DNA reads TGCGCCAGCAGCCAAGTCGAACCGAGTATTCAGTACTTC. Translated, it gives CASSQVEPSIQYF. V is TRBV4-1 and J is TRBJ2-4, with D hard to call. V was cut by 1 base and J by 10 bases, with 11 bases left in between. Per the germline V gene, CDR1 is MGHRA and CDR2 is YSYEKL. The CDR3 is 13 residues long.

The genes are TRBV28 and TRBJ2-7, with D tentatively TRBD1 (6 bases). The CDR3 runs to 14 residues. The germline CDR1 and CDR2 sequences are MDHEN and SYDVKM. V was trimmed by 4 bases and J by 2 bases, leaving 12 bases between them. CDR3 region: CASSSPGHPYEQYF. The CDR3 bases are TGTGCCAGCAGTTCCCCGGGACACCCCTACGAGCAGTACTTC.

V is TRBV10-1 and J is TRBJ2-1; 9 nucleotides line up with TRBD2. Trimming cost V 2 bases and J 10 bases; bases outside gene matches: 9. The CDR3 sequence is 15 residues long. From germline, CDR1 is WNHNN and CDR2 SYGVQD (reference sequence). The CDR3: CASSEEVAGAREQFF. In DNA form, the CDR3 reads TGCGCCAGCAGTGAGGAGGTAGCGGGAGCACGGGAGCAGTTCTTC.

V usage is TRBV4-1 and J usage is TRBJ1-2; D remains unclear. Germline CDR1 reads MGHRA; CDR2 reads YSYEKL. CDR3 length: 15 residues. The V gene lost 2 bases and the J gene lost 8 bases, with 18 bases spanning the gap. The CDR3 here is CASSQQSGFFGGYTF. DNA of the CDR3: TGCGCCAGCAGCCAACAATCCGGATTTTTCGGGGGCTACACCTTC.

For the CDR3, the DNA is TGTGCCAGCAGTGAAGCCACGACAGGGGAGGGGGAAAAACTGTTTTTT. The encoded protein is CASSEATTGEGEKLFF. This rearrangement joins TRBV6-1 to TRBJ1-4, with 8 bases matching TRBD1. CDR1 is MNHNS and CDR2 is SASEGT in the germline V gene. CDR3 length: 16 amino acids. The V and J ends lost 0 bases and 8 bases, in that order; junction bases with no gene match: 8.

The chain combines TRBV5-1 with TRBJ2-3; 11 positions match TRBD2. This CDR3 spans 22 amino acids. CDR1 is SGHRS, CDR2 YFSETQ, per germline. V lost 1 base to trimming and J lost 3 bases; unmatched junction nucleotides: 22. In DNA, the CDR3 is TGCGCCAGCAGCTTGTCGTTGCTGGTTAGGGCTAGCGGGGGGCCCAGGACAGATACGCAGTATTTT. The encoded protein is CASSLSLLVRASGGPRTDTQYF.

This chain connects TRBV4-1 to TRBJ1-5, with D unclear. Germline V gives CDR1 MGHRA, CDR2 YSYEKL. Trimming removed 0 bases from V and 1 base from J, with 10 bases in between. There are 16 residues in the CDR3. CDR3 nucleotides: TGCGCCAGCAGCCAAGAGGGAGCTGGGAGCAATCAGCCCCAGCATTTT. It translates to CASSQEGAGSNQPQHF.

The CDR3 region has the DNA TGTGCCAGCAGTTCTGGGACAGGGGGCAGTTACAATGAGCAGTTCTTC. The encoded protein is CASSSGTGGSYNEQFF. The chain links TRBV6-5 to TRBJ2-1; 12 bases are a match to TRBD1. Germline-derived CDR1 and CDR2 are MNHEY and SVGAGI. Trimming at V came to 4 bases and at J to 4 bases, leaving 5 bases not matched to a gene. The CDR3 consists of 16 residues.

The chain joins TRBV5-6 to TRBJ1-2; 9 nucleotides line up with TRBD1. J was trimmed by 2 bases and V by 3 bases; bases with no gene match: 5. This CDR3 region has 15 residues. Germline CDR1 and CDR2: SGHDT and YYEEEE. The CDR3, as DNA: TGTGCCAGCAGCTGGGGGGACAGGGCGAACTATGGCTACACCTTC. Translating it yields CASSWGDRANYGYTF.